A single sample gave rise to the 6 T cell receptor beta chains below, sequenced in a study of shared clonotypes between healthy human individuals. The protocol was immunoSEQ multiplex PCR, while the TCRdb copy is restricted to in-frame clones and leaves out a portion. Here the sample spans fewer than 1 million clones, roughly 96% being singletons. Naive-designated CD8 cells lacked CD45RO, were positively enriched for CCR7, and omitted terminally differentiated effector memory CD45RA+ cells. Sequencing was performed on naive CD8+ T cells sorted from blood. These receptors were collected from a man aged 25 to 40 in good health.

The gene calls are TRBV6-1 and TRBJ2-7, with 12 positions matching TRBD2. The germline gives CDR1 MNHNS, CDR2 SASEGT. The CDR3 totals 15 residues. V was clipped by 3 bases and J by 4 bases; unmatched bases: 4. Here the CDR3 DNA reads TGTGCCAGCAGTGAGGGACTAGCGGGTTGGTACGAGCAGTACTTC. Protein product: CASSEGLAGWYEQYF.

The CDR3 here is CASSLARGQETQYF. The CDR3 bases are TGTGCCAGCAGCTTAGCGAGGGGCCAAGAGACCCAGTACTTC. V and J are TRBV13 and TRBJ2-5; D possibly matches TRBD1 or TRBD2 (5 bases each). CDR1 is PRHDT and CDR2 is FYEKMQ in the germline V gene (reference sequence). This CDR3 has 14 residues. The V end lost 1 base, the J end lost 1 base, and 7 bases lay between the germline ends.

The CDR3 nucleotides read TGTGCCAGCAGCTTTACCCAGGGAGACAATGAGCAGTTCTTC. This codes for CASSFTQGDNEQFF. The chain employs TRBV7-9 and TRBJ2-1; either TRBD1 or TRBD2 may supply D (5 bases each). Per germline, CDR1 SEHNR and CDR2 FQNEAQ (reference sequence). The CDR3 runs to 14 residues. Trimming pared 3 bases from V and 5 bases from J, leaving 11 bases between.

The chain couples TRBV27 to TRBJ2-2; 7 nucleotides align to TRBD1. The CDR3 extends over 14 amino acids. V trimming: 4 bases; J trimming: 8 bases; junction bases outside the gene matches: 7. CDR1 and CDR2 from the germline V gene are MNHEY and SMNVEV (reference sequence). The CDR3 protein is CASSSRQGLGELFF. For the CDR3, the DNA is TGTGCCAGCAGTTCCCGACAGGGTTTGGGGGAGCTGTTTTTT.

This clone has a single count. The chain is built from TRBV6-5 and TRBJ2-3; D ambiguous. The CDR3 extends over 15 amino acids. Germline V gene lookup returns CDR1 MNHEY and CDR2 SVGAGI. Trimming removed 0 bases at V and 6 bases at J, with 13 bases between. CDR3 DNA: TGTGCCAGCAGTTACTCGACGGGTGGCATGGATACGCAGTATTTT. Translating it yields CASSYSTGGMDTQYF.

J is TRBJ1-5 and V is TRBV7-9; tentative D call: TRBD1 (6 bases). The CDR3 consists of 17 residues. Germline lookup yields CDR1 SEHNR and CDR2 FQNEAQ (reference sequence). Trimming stripped 5 bases from V and 0 bases from J, with 17 bases between. The CDR3 sequence is CASSGGGAEYSNQPQHF. In nucleotides, the CDR3 is TGTGCCAGCAGCGGGGGCGGGGCAGAGTATAGCAATCAGCCCCAGCATTTT.